Each of the 26 T cell receptor beta chains below was sequenced from the same sample in a study of shared clonotypes between healthy human individuals. Assay: immunoSEQ multiplex PCR; the TCRdb copy retains only in-frame clones and omits some. The sample records around 440,000 clones, roughly three quarters being singletons. Sequenced sample: PBMCs. Receptors originate from a woman in her 40s in good health. Some clones in this sample may be carry-over from other donors' samples.

This clone was recorded a few times. The junction departs from germline at one end; a sequencing error may be responsible. The sample contains more than one DNA sequence encoding this CDR3. V gene TRBV2 combines with J gene TRBJ1-1; 8 bases match TRBD1. CDR3 length: 13 residues. CDR1 and CDR2 from the germline V gene are SNHLY and FYNNEI. Written as DNA, the CDR3 is TGCGCCAGCACACGACCGACAGGGGCCGAAGCTTTCTTT. Encoded protein: CASTRPTGAEAFF.

The J gene is TRBJ1-3, the V gene TRBV18; no clear D. The germline V and J ends were trimmed by 2 bases and 0 bases, with 17 bases remaining between them. Germline V gene data show CDR1 as KGHSH and CDR2 as LQKENI. The CDR3 is 18 residues long. As DNA, the CDR3 is TGTGCCAGCTCACCAGTGGAGTGGACGGCGTACTCTGGAAACACCATATATTTT. Translating gives CASSPVEWTAYSGNTIYF.

The gene calls are TRBV7-3 and TRBJ2-5; the match to TRBD2 covers 8 bases. In germline, CDR1 is SGHTA, CDR2 FQGTGA. The CDR3 consists of 16 residues. V lost 5 bases to trimming and J lost 5 bases; unmatched junction nucleotides: 13. The CDR3 region is CASSLDTGLDGETQYF. CDR3 nucleotide sequence: TGTGCCAGCAGCCTAGACACGGGACTAGATGGGGAGACCCAGTACTTC.

This sequence joins TRBV28 and TRBJ2-2; 11 bases are a match to TRBD1. Trimming cost V 4 bases and J 5 bases; bases outside gene matches: 9. Germline loops: CDR1 MDHEN, CDR2 SYDVKM. This CDR3 has 17 amino acids. The CDR3 sequence is CASSSSRTGGGTGELFF. CDR3 sequence (DNA): TGTGCCAGCAGTTCCTCTCGGACAGGGGGCGGTACCGGGGAGCTGTTTTTT.

Many counts were recorded for this clone. This chain joins TRBV28 and TRBJ1-1; D unclear. This CDR3 is built from 16 residues. CDR1 is MDHEN, CDR2 SYDVKM, per germline. The V end was cut by 3 bases, the J end by 4 bases, with 18 bases between. This CDR3 is CASSFLGQERVTEAFF. In nucleotides, the CDR3 is TGTGCCAGCAGTTTCCTAGGGCAGGAAAGAGTCACTGAAGCTTTCTTT.

With regard to this clone: A read error is likely here: a far larger clone is one base away. The chain carries TRBV25-1 and TRBJ2-7; weak D call: TRBD1 (5 bases). Germline lookup yields CDR1 MGHDK and CDR2 SYGVNS. Deletions cut 3 bases from V and 3 bases from J, with 15 bases between. CDR3 length: 15 amino acids. CDR3 residues: CASSDMDKGLYEQYF. DNA of the CDR3: TGTGCCAGCAGTGATATGGACAAGGGTCTCTACGAGCAGTACTTC.

The chain recombines TRBV6-1 with TRBJ2-5; D is unresolved. TRBJ2-7 explains the end of the DNA better; the J call may be wrong. The CDR3 consists of 13 residues. CDR1 and CDR2 (germline): MNHNS, SASEGT. CDR3 sequence (DNA): TGTGCCAGCAGTGAGAAGGCAGCATACGAGCAGTACTTC. Translating it yields CASSEKAAYEQYF.

The CDR3 is CATSSRSGTGLLNEQFF. For the CDR3, the DNA is TGTGCCACCAGCTCGCGATCCGGGACAGGGCTTCTCAATGAGCAGTTCTTC. This rearrangement joins TRBV15 to TRBJ2-1; 9 bases fit TRBD1. The ends lost 5 bases at V and 6 bases at J; junction bases unmatched: 14. This CDR3 spans 17 amino acids. CDR1 and CDR2 (germline): LNHNV, YYDKDF (reference sequence).

This rearrangement joins TRBV14 to TRBJ1-2, with 7 bases lining up with TRBD1. V trimming: 3 bases; J trimming: 4 bases; junction bases outside the gene matches: 5. The V gene's germline CDR1 is SGHDN and CDR2 FVKESK. This CDR3 spans 14 amino acids. This chain's CDR3 is CASSHRGQFYGYTF. CDR3 in DNA: TGTGCCAGCAGCCACCGGGGACAGTTCTATGGCTACACCTTC.

This clone appeared a single time. The chain carries TRBV4-3 and TRBJ2-7; D unclear. Trimming took 0 bases from V and 3 from J, leaving 9 bases between them. The CDR3 runs 14 residues. Germline assignment: CDR1 LGHNA and CDR2 YSLEER. In nucleotides, the CDR3 is TGCGCCAGCAGCCAAGATCTCCAGAACTACGAGCAGTACTTC. This encodes CASSQDLQNYEQYF.

There are a few counts of this clone. A far bigger clonotype differs at one base, so this is likely a read error. The rearrangement links TRBV4-1 to TRBJ1-5; D not resolved. Per germline, CDR1 MGHRA and CDR2 YSYEKL. The CDR3 sequence is 16 residues long. CDR3 DNA: TGCGCCGGCAGCCAAGATGGAGGTTGGAGCAATCAGCCCCAGCATTTT. It translates to CAGSQDGGWSNQPQHF.

V usage is TRBV2 and J usage is TRBJ1-5, with a tentative D call TRBD1 (5 bases). Per germline, CDR1 SNHLY and CDR2 FYNNEI. V shed 1 base and J shed 11 bases, with 15 bases lying between them. CDR3 size: 14 residues. The CDR3 spells CASSEGRGREAQHF. CDR3 sequence (DNA): TGTGCCAGCAGTGAAGGACGGGGGAGGGAAGCCCAGCATTTT. Complete variable domain (other parts from reference TRBV2 and TRBJ1-5): EPEVTQTPSHQVTQMGQEVILRCVPISNHLYFYWYRQILGQKVEFLVSFYNNEISEKSEIFDDQFSVERPDGSNFTLKIRSTKLEDSAMYFCASSEGRGREAQHFGDGTRLSIL.

The chain combines TRBV28 with TRBJ1-5; 9 nucleotides match TRBD1. Per the germline V gene, CDR1 is MDHEN and CDR2 is SYDVKM. The CDR3 extends over 14 amino acids. V shed 6 bases, J shed 6 bases, and the junction held 6 bases outside the gene matches. Written as DNA, the CDR3 is TGTGCCAGCAGGGACAGGGGAGGGGGTCAGCCCCAGCATTTT. Translation gives CASRDRGGGQPQHF.

This chain joins TRBV5-1 and TRBJ2-7; no clear D gene. CDR1 and CDR2 (germline): SGHRS, YFSETQ. Trimming took off 6 bases at V and 0 bases at J, with 13 bases between the two ends. The CDR3 is 14 amino acids. This CDR3 is CASKLGLGSYEQYF. The CDR3 DNA follows: TGCGCCAGCAAGCTTGGGTTAGGCTCCTACGAGCAGTACTTC.

This clone was picked up many times. The rearrangement joins TRBV19 to TRBJ1-1; TRBD1 aligns across 10 bases. The CDR3 has 15 amino acids. Germline CDR1 LNHDA, CDR2 SQIVND (reference sequence). The V segment lost 5 bases and the J segment 5 bases; nucleotides outside the gene matches: 8. The DNA of the CDR3 is TGTGCCAGTAGTGGTCGACAGGGGGCGAGTACTGAAGCTTTCTTT. It is translated as CASSGRQGASTEAFF.

This clone was counted at least ten times. The sample has other DNA sequences that encode this CDR3 too. The chain recombines TRBV30 with TRBJ1-1; 8 nucleotides agree with TRBD1. The CDR3 is 14 residues long. Germline CDR1 is GTSNPN and CDR2 is SVGIG (reference sequence). The junction had 5 bases not matched to a gene; V was cut back by 4 bases and J by 1 base. CDR3 nucleotide sequence: TGTGCCTGGAAGAAGACAGGGGAGAACACTGAAGCTTTCTTT. Its translation is CAWKKTGENTEAFF.

In this sample, this clone turned up many times. V gene TRBV7-6 combines with J gene TRBJ2-5; 15 nucleotides match TRBD2. The CDR3 consists of 17 residues. Germline V gives CDR1 SGHVS, CDR2 FNYEAQ. The ends lost 5 bases at V and 1 base at J; junction bases unmatched: 5. The CDR3 reads CASSKGLAGGSQETQYF. The CDR3 DNA follows: TGTGCCAGCAGCAAGGGACTAGCGGGAGGATCCCAAGAGACCCAGTACTTC.

Regarding this clone: Because it lacks the conserved phenylalanine or tryptophan at the end, this CDR3 is likely a read error. This chain links TRBV10-2 with TRBJ1-6; D is uncertain. The V end was cut by 1 base, the J end by 0 bases, with 10 bases between. Per germline, CDR1 WSHSY and CDR2 SAAADI. The CDR3 consists of 17 residues. The CDR3, as DNA: TGCGCCAGCAGTGAGTTGTTGGGAAGCTCCTATAATTCACCCCTCCACCTT. It yields the protein CASSELLGSSYNSPLHL.

The chain combines TRBV5-1 with TRBJ2-3, with TRBD2 matching 10 bases. Germline loops: CDR1 SGHRS, CDR2 YFSETQ. The CDR3 consists of 17 residues. After removal of 0 bases from V and 0 bases from J, the junction contained 4 bases not matched to a gene. The CDR3 bases are TGCGCCAGCAGCTTGGGAACTAGCGGGGTGAGCACAGATACGCAGTATTTT. The encoded protein is CASSLGTSGVSTDTQYF. Based on the CDR3 plus reference TRBV5-1 and TRBJ2-3, the full variable domain is KAGVTQTPRYLIKTRGQQVTLSCSPISGHRSVSWYQQTPGQGLQFLFEYFSETQRNKGNFPGRFSGRQFSNSRSEMNVSTLELGDSALYLCASSLGTSGVSTDTQYFGPGTRLTVL.

The table lists this clone with many counts. This rearrangement joins TRBV5-1 to TRBJ2-1, with TRBD2 matching over 7 bases. CDR3 size: 16 residues. J gave up 5 bases and V 4 bases, and 12 bases lay outside the gene matches. Looked up from germline, CDR1 is SGHRS and CDR2 is YFSETQ. CDR3 in amino acids: CASSQDRLASNNEQFF. The CDR3 nucleotides are TGCGCCAGCAGCCAAGATCGACTAGCCTCAAACAATGAGCAGTTCTTC.

This clone was observed a handful of times. The V call is TRBV6-4, the J call TRBJ2-1, with 8 bases lining up with TRBD2. With 0 bases clipped from V and 5 bases from J, the junction kept 3 bases outside the gene matches. Germline V gene sequence: CDR1 MRHNA, CDR2 SNTAGT. The CDR3 loop spans 15 amino acids. DNA for the CDR3: TGTGCCAGCAGTGACTCAAGCGGGAGTAACAATGAGCAGTTCTTC. Its translation is CASSDSSGSNNEQFF.

A remark on this clone: A far larger clone is just one base off, so this is likely a read error. The same CDR3 arises from other DNA sequences in this sample as well. The chain has TRBV7-9 and TRBJ2-5; TRBD2 matches at 7 bases. The germline CDR1 and CDR2 sequences are SEHNR and FQNEAQ (reference sequence). This CDR3 spans 15 amino acids. The DNA of the CDR3 is TGCGCCAGCAGGCGGGGGACGCGAGTAGGAGAGACCCAGTACTTC. Translation gives CASRRGTRVGETQYF.

The chain couples TRBV6-1 to TRBJ2-2; TRBD1 aligns across 8 bases. From germline, CDR1 is MNHNS and CDR2 SASEGT. V shed 5 bases and J 9 bases; nucleotides not matched to a gene: 5. The CDR3 runs 13 residues. The DNA of the CDR3 is TGTGCCAGCAGTATCCGGACAGGGCGGGAGCTGTTTTTT. This sequence encodes CASSIRTGRELFF.

This clone has only a few counts. CDR3 sequence reads: CASTAGTDIFYGYTF. The CDR3 DNA sequence: TGTGCCAGCACCGCCGGGACAGACATTTTTTATGGCTACACCTTC. The chain carries TRBV5-4 and TRBJ1-2, with 7 positions matching TRBD1. This CDR3 is built from 15 residues. CDR1 is SGHNT, CDR2 YYREEE, per germline (reference sequence). The V gene end was trimmed by 6 bases and the J gene end by 5 bases; junction bases not matched to a gene: 13.

J is TRBJ1-5 and V is TRBV6-1; 7 bases map to TRBD1. The CDR3 is made up of 15 amino acids. Looked up from germline, CDR1 is MNHNS and CDR2 is SASEGT. V lost 6 bases to trimming and J lost 5 bases; unmatched junction nucleotides: 10. CDR3 DNA sequence: TGTGCCAGCAGCCGGCCCCGACAGGGCGATCAGCCCCAGCATTTT. Translated, it gives CASSRPRQGDQPQHF.

As concerns this clone: A far larger clone is just one base off, so this is likely a read error. In this CDR3 the conserved last residue, phenylalanine or tryptophan, is missing, so a read error is likely. The chain links TRBV28 to TRBJ2-7, with D perhaps matching TRBD2 (6 bases). CDR3 length: 14 residues. V was cut by 7 bases and J by 3 bases, with 16 bases left in between. The V gene's germline CDR1 is MDHEN and CDR2 SYDVKM. CDR3 residues: CASTVSGGDYEQYL. The DNA for the CDR3 is TGTGCCAGCACCGTTAGCGGAGGGGACTACGAGCAGTACCTC.